Below, 7 T cell receptor beta chains from the same sample are listed, as sequenced in a study of blood T cells in healthy people across ages. PCR was performed a second time for roughly 6 to 12 cycles using a sample-barcoded 5' primer and a J-beta primer mix. TCRdb independently ran MiXCR on the 5' RACE reads; one entry per CDR3 protein. This table holds hundreds of thousands of distinct CDR3 sequences, 58% found once. Material for sequencing was blood. The receptors were sampled from a man aged 25 to 40 in good health.

The chain uses TRBV6-2 or TRBV6-3 and TRBJ2-1; D gene ambiguous. CDR3 size: 13 residues. V lost 5 bases and J 7 bases, leaving 12 bases between the germline ends. Germline V lookup: CDR1 MNHEY, CDR2 SVGEGT. The CDR3 nucleotides read TGTGCCAGCAGTGCGGACGACCGGAATGAGCAGTTCTTC. It translates to CASSADDRNEQFF.

The V gene is TRBV10-3, the J gene TRBJ2-3, with unresolved D. Looked up from germline, CDR1 is ENHRY and CDR2 is SYGVKD. Between the trimmed V and J ends, which lost 2 bases and 2 bases, there was a span of 8 bases. The CDR3 totals 14 residues. The CDR3 coding sequence is TGTGCCATCAGTGAGGGGCGCTCCACAGATACGCAGTATTTT. Residues: CAISEGRSTDTQYF.

The genes are TRBV7-2 and TRBJ2-2; D is unresolved. From germline, CDR1 is SGHTA and CDR2 FQGNSA. CDR3 length: 15 residues. V dropped 4 bases and J dropped 1 base, with 10 bases sitting between them. CDR3 in amino acids: CASSSQPQNTGELFF. DNA of the CDR3: TGTGCCAGCAGCTCCCAGCCCCAGAACACCGGGGAGCTGTTTTTT.

Comment on this clonotype: A junction boundary mismatches the germline segment, possibly from a read error. The rearrangement uses TRBV18 and TRBJ1-1, with 8 bases that match TRBD1. The germline CDR1 and CDR2 sequences are KGHSH and LQKENI. This CDR3 region has 13 residues. Here the CDR3 reads CACSPGQGPEAFF. The CDR3 coding sequence is TGTGCCTGCTCACCCGGACAGGGCCCTGAAGCTTTCTTT.

The rearrangement links TRBV7-2 to TRBJ2-4; D might be TRBD1 (6 bases). The CDR3 is 14 residues long. CDR1 is SGHTA and CDR2 is FQGNSA in the germline V gene. The V end was cut by 5 bases, the J end by 6 bases, with 14 bases between. The CDR3 sequence is CASSIYRDGNIQYF. CDR3 nucleotides: TGTGCCAGCAGCATCTACAGGGATGGAAACATTCAGTACTTC.

Details on this clonotype: Germline and junction disagree at one end, which may indicate a read error. The chain employs TRBV6-2 or TRBV6-3 and TRBJ2-2; D call uncertain. CDR1 and CDR2 (germline): MNHEY, SVGEGT. This CDR3 region has 12 residues. This CDR3 reads CASGYATGELFF. For the CDR3, the DNA is TGTGCCAGCGGTTATGCCACCGGGGAGCTGTTTTTT.

This clonotype was seen only a few times. The chain employs TRBV20-1 and TRBJ2-4; 8 nucleotides match TRBD1. TRBJ2-7 explains the end of the DNA better; the J call may be wrong. This CDR3 has 16 amino acids. Per germline, CDR1 DFQATT and CDR2 SNEGSKA (reference sequence). This CDR3 is CSARDATGQGLYEQYF. In nucleotides, the CDR3 is TGCAGTGCTAGAGATGCTACAGGACAGGGTTTGTACGAGCAGTACTTC.